The clone carrying this T cell receptor (beta chain) was seen at least ten times. Antigen unknown. This record comes from a study of T cells in Graves' hyperthyroidism and ophthalmopathy. For the study at large: Peripheral blood collection took place at initial diagnosis, before any treatment. The study, taken as a whole, reports: Most thyroid clonotypes expanded above 0.001 appeared in blood too.

Aged 18 to 65, the patients had hyperthyroidism that was newly diagnosed and had lasted under 2 months. A roughly 9.3 ml volume of fresh peripheral blood provided the PBMCs. Researchers amplified the TCR beta CDR3 regions from RNA transcripts. Using the HTBI primer set, a first-round RT-PCR was run on the TCR CDR3. MiXCR, applied by TCRdb to the multiplex PCR reads, yields one record per CDR3 protein. The sample yields approximately 420,000 distinct CDR3 sequences, 12% to 15% seen once. The junction had 7 bases not matched to a gene; V was cut back by 4 bases and J by 6 bases. Per the germline V gene, CDR1 is LNHNV and CDR2 is YYDKDF (reference sequence). This CDR3 has 14 residues.

Sequencing used blood. This TCR was recovered from a woman aged 18-30 years with Graves' hyperthyroidism. This chain connects TRBV15 to TRBJ1-2; 8 bases map to TRBD1. The CDR3 protein is CATSTEGQGNGYTF. In DNA form, the CDR3 reads TGTGCCACCAGCACAGAAGGACAGGGTAATGGCTACACCTTC.